This T cell receptor beta chain was identified in a study of persistence of HIV-infected CD4 T cells. Study summary: Blood samples, up to roughly 200 mL, came from multiple time points, except two leukapheresis donors sampled once.

The immunoSEQ assay was version 4, run in survey mode. Genomic DNA was diluted to around 10 ng/uL, up to about 1 ug per sample. Some clones are missing from TCRdb's copy, which holds only in-frame ones; the method was immunoSEQ multiplex PCR. The data contain around 35,000 clones, approximately 78% of them seen just once; the ten biggest clones take up almost 1%. The stimulus was an HIV-1 Gag 15-mer peptide pool, about 1 ug/peptide/mL. CD40L/CD69 double-negative CD45RO-high memory CD4+ T cells were collected. Donors had CD4+ T cell counts above 400 cells/uL and were CMV-seropositive. Findings of the study overall: Bulk TCR data could not be restricted to HIV-1-infected CMV-responding cells.

The CDR3 totals 15 residues. Deletions cut 5 bases from V and 0 bases from J, with 11 bases between. Germline CDR1 and CDR2: SGHDT and YYEEEE. For this clone: Its cognate antigen is unknown.

The chain joins TRBV5-6 to TRBJ1-4, with D possibly matching TRBD1 (6 bases). The clonotype was recovered from an adult with HIV. The donor label of this sample is uncertain. Sequences were derived from cultured CD4+ T cells from PBMCs, sampled from a patient who received antiretroviral therapy. CDR3 amino acids: CASSRQAATNEKLFF. In DNA, the CDR3 is TGTGCCAGCAGTCGACAGGCTGCAACTAATGAAAAACTGTTTTTT. Drawing the rest from reference TRBV5-6 and TRBJ1-4, the complete variable domain is DAGVTQSPTHLIKTRGQQVTLRCSPKSGHDTVSWYQQALGQGPQFIFQYYEEEERQRGNFPDRFSGHQFPNYSSELNVNALLLGDSALYLCASSRQAATNEKLFFGSGTQLSVL.